What follows describes a single T cell receptor (beta chain). The antigen is not known. Unique molecular identifiers were used in preparing the TCRbeta library. TCRdb reprocessed the PCR reads with MiXCR, giving one entry per CDR3 protein. The sample has 700,000 to 850,000 distinct CDR3 sequences, less than 20% seen once. Trimming pared 6 bases from V and 4 bases from J, leaving 10 bases between. The length of the CDR3 is 12 residues. From germline, CDR1 is SQVTM and CDR2 ANQGSEA. This record belongs to a study of T-cell reconstitution after alpha-beta-depleted transplantation in children. Study-wide findings and caveats: It was newly produced T cells that mostly accounted for T-cell counts and diversity one year after transplant. In some patients, recipient T cells and intrathymic progenitors surviving conditioning explained high day-60 diversity. By about two months after transplant, alpha-beta T cells reportedly arose from several hundred graft clones that had expanded.

The receptor was derived from a male patient aged 10-17 years who had a stem cell transplant for acute lymphoblastic leukemia, so the T cells may come from the graft donor. The specimen comprised PBMCs, mostly from graft donor cells, sampled 360 days after TCRalphabeta/CD19-depleted stem cell transplant. The chain uses TRBV29-1 and TRBJ2-1; the D gene could be TRBD1 or TRBD2 (6 bases each). Here the CDR3 DNA reads TGCAGCGTAGGGGGGTGGTACAATGAGCAGTTCTTC. Amino acids: CSVGGWYNEQFF.